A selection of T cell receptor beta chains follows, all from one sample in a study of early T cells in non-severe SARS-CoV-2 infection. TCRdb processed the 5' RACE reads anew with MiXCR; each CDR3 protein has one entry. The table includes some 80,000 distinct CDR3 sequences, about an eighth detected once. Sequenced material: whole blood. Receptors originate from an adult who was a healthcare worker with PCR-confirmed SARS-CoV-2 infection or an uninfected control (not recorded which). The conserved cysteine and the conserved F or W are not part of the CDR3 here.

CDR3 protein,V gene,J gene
ASRSGAYSYEQY,TRBV13,TRBJ2-7
SVSGNGGYGYT,TRBV29-1,TRBJ1-2
ASSQDKTRGDGYT,TRBV4-3,TRBJ1-2
ASSSLGNEQF,TRBV9,TRBJ2-1
AWSPPPGYGYT,TRBV30,TRBJ1-2
ASSVEPFVSGDTQY,TRBV9,TRBJ2-3
ASTPTSSEQF,TRBV12-3/TRBV12-4,TRBJ2-1
AWSGTMMKQY,TRBV30,TRBJ2-7
ASSETGTETQY,TRBV7-6,TRBJ2-5
ASSSSGGPTYEQY,TRBV6-6,TRBJ2-7
ASSPRQGNTEAF,TRBV12-3/TRBV12-4,TRBJ1-1
ASSPMTGAGQPQH,TRBV18,TRBJ1-5
ASSLELRHTEAF,TRBV11-2,TRBJ1-1